Listed here are 21 T cell receptor beta chains from one sample, sequenced in a study of T cell responses to AZD1222 COVID-19 vaccine. Measured with immunoSEQ multiplex PCR; TCRdb has only the in-frame clones, and not every one. Of fewer than 120,000 clones in the sample, about 87% were seen once. The starting material was peripheral blood, obtained 28 days after the second AZD1222 dose. These receptors were collected from an adult who received the AZD1222 COVID-19 vaccine.

The J gene is TRBJ1-1, the V gene TRBV11-1; D is perhaps TRBD1 (6 bases). Between the trimmed V and J ends, which lost 7 bases and 1 base, there was a span of 19 bases. In germline, CDR1 is SGHAT, CDR2 FQDESV (reference sequence). This CDR3 spans 16 amino acids. The CDR3 spells CASTTRSTGRNTEAFF. Written as DNA, the CDR3 is TGTGCCAGCACCACACGCTCGACAGGACGGAACACTGAAGCTTTCTTT.

The chain joins TRBV10-3 to TRBJ1-2; D is ambiguous. CDR1 and CDR2 from the germline V gene are ENHRY and SYGVKD. Between the trimmed V and J ends, which lost 7 bases and 3 bases, there was a span of 18 bases. This CDR3 comprises 15 residues. DNA for the CDR3: TGTGCCATCAACACCAACTTAGGCGGGGACTATGGCTACACCTTC. Amino acid sequence: CAINTNLGGDYGYTF.

V gene TRBV4-1 combines with J gene TRBJ1-1, with 10 bases fitting TRBD1. CDR3 length equals 17 residues. The germline CDR1 and CDR2 sequences are MGHRA and YSYEKL. The ends lost 4 bases at V and 1 base at J; junction bases unmatched: 9. CDR3 bases: TGCGCCAGCAGCCGGCGGGACAGGGGATGGGGGAACACTGAAGCTTTCTTT. It yields the protein CASSRRDRGWGNTEAFF.

V usage is TRBV21-1 and J usage is TRBJ1-1; the D call in the table, TRBD1, was not verified against the DNA. TRBV21-1 constitutes a pseudogene. The CDR3 has 18 residues. The DNA for the CDR3 is TGTGCCAGCAGATACCCGACAGGGATCGCCGAAATGAACACTGAAGCTTTCTTT. Amino acids: CASRYPTGIAEMNTEAFF.

This clone was observed once. V is TRBV5-1 and J is TRBJ1-4, with TRBD1 matching 8 bases. The CDR3 consists of 14 residues. The V segment lost 3 bases and the J segment 10 bases; nucleotides outside the gene matches: 8. The germline gives CDR1 SGHRS, CDR2 YFSETQ. The CDR3 coding sequence is TGCGCCAGCAGCTCGGACAGGGCCTCGGGAAAACTGTTTTTT. This translates into CASSSDRASGKLFF.

This sequence joins TRBV6-1 and TRBJ2-1, with 8 bases matching TRBD1. After removal of 3 bases from V and 6 bases from J, the junction contained 1 base not matched to a gene. This CDR3 has 13 amino acids. Germline-derived CDR1 and CDR2 are MNHNS and SASEGT. The CDR3 here is CASSDRGLNEQFF. As DNA, the CDR3 is TGTGCCAGCAGTGACAGGGGGCTCAATGAGCAGTTCTTC.

The J gene is TRBJ2-3, the V gene TRBV28; no firm D call. V lost 1 base to trimming and J lost 6 bases, with 5 bases between them. Germline values: CDR1 MDHEN, CDR2 SYDVKM. The CDR3 spans 12 residues. The chain's CDR3 is CASSLFRDTQYF. The CDR3 DNA sequence: TGTGCCAGCAGTTTATTCCGGGATACGCAGTATTTT.

The chain uses TRBV2 and TRBJ2-2; TRBD2 matches 11 bases. V dropped 9 bases and J dropped 6; count of bases not matched to a gene: 6. CDR1 is SNHLY and CDR2 is FYNNEI in the germline V gene. The CDR3 length is 14 residues. The CDR3 protein is CASDWTSGSGELFF. In DNA form, the CDR3 reads TGTGCCAGTGATTGGACTAGCGGGTCCGGGGAGCTGTTTTTT.

The V and J genes are TRBV9 and TRBJ2-1, with 7 positions matching TRBD2. Germline CDR1 SGDLS, CDR2 YYNGEE. The CDR3 runs 17 residues. Trimming took 0 bases from V and 8 from J; bases not matched to a gene: 14. CDR3 DNA: TGTGCCAGCAGCGTAGAAATTCCAGGGAGGGACGTAGATGAGCAGTTCTTC. Amino acids: CASSVEIPGRDVDEQFF.

The chain carries TRBV5-4 and TRBJ2-2; 8 bases line up with TRBD2. V lost 1 base, J lost 1 base, and 6 bases stayed unmatched. CDR1 is SGHNT, CDR2 YYREEE, per germline (reference sequence). The CDR3 consists of 17 residues. The DNA for the CDR3 is TGTGCCAGCAGCTTGAAATTCACTAGCGGGAACACCGGGGAGCTGTTTTTT. Translated: CASSLKFTSGNTGELFF.

The chain carries TRBV19 and TRBJ1-2, with D possibly TRBD1 on 5 matching bases. V lost 7 bases and J lost 8, with 26 bases in between. The CDR3 totals 16 residues. The germline CDR1 and CDR2 sequences are LNHDA and SQIVND (reference sequence). The CDR3 spells CASTPPENGGIIGYTF. CDR3 DNA: TGTGCCAGTACCCCCCCCGAGAACGGGGGAATTATAGGCTACACCTTC. Full variable domain (rest looked up from reference TRBV19 and TRBJ1-2): DGGITQSPKYLFRKEGQNVTLSCEQNLNHDAMYWYRQDPGQGLRLIYYSQIVNDFQKGDIAEGYSVSREKKESFPLTVTSAQKNPTAFYLCASTPPENGGIIGYTFGSGTRLTVV.

The gene calls are TRBV29-1 and TRBJ1-2; 7 bases are a match to TRBD1. This CDR3 region has 16 residues. The V gene's germline CDR1 is SQVTM and CDR2 ANQGSEA. Losses at the gene ends were 4 bases for V and 0 bases for J; bases not matched to a gene: 11. This chain's CDR3 is CSVGARDRTANYGYTF. In DNA, the CDR3 is TGCAGCGTTGGGGCCCGGGACAGAACAGCTAACTATGGCTACACCTTC. Full variable domain (outside the CDR3, taken from reference TRBV29-1 and TRBJ1-2): SAVISQKPSRDICQRGTSLTIQCQVDSQVTMMFWYRQQPGQSLTLIATANQGSEATYESGFVIDKFPISRPNLTFSTLTVSNMSPEDSSIYLCSVGARDRTANYGYTFGSGTRLTVV.

J is TRBJ2-3 and V is TRBV5-4; 13 bases are a match to TRBD2. In germline, CDR1 is SGHNT, CDR2 YYREEE (reference sequence). J gave up 6 bases and V 4 bases, and 8 bases lay outside the gene matches. The CDR3 totals 16 residues. CDR3: CASSRKLAGGPDTQYF. CDR3 in DNA: TGTGCCAGCAGCCGCAAACTAGCGGGGGGGCCTGATACGCAGTATTTT.

This chain links TRBV27 with TRBJ2-7; perhaps TRBD1 as D (6 bases). V dropped 1 base and J dropped 7 bases, with 8 bases sitting between them. Germline assignment: CDR1 MNHEY and CDR2 SMNVEV (reference sequence). This CDR3 region has 12 residues. The CDR3 here is CASSLLGGEQYF. The CDR3 nucleotides read TGTGCCAGCAGTTTATTAGGGGGAGAGCAGTACTTC.

This clone was seen at least ten times. The V call is TRBV3-1 (or the pseudogene TRBV3-2), the J call TRBJ1-2, with 9 bases matching TRBD1. The ends lost 5 bases at V and 1 base at J; junction bases unmatched: 5. CDR1 and CDR2 from the germline V gene are LGHDT and YNNKEL (reference sequence). This CDR3 has 15 amino acids. The DNA of the CDR3 is TGTGCCAGCAGCGTACAGGGGGCTTTTAACTATGGCTACACCTTC. It is translated as CASSVQGAFNYGYTF.

The CDR3 spells CASTRLAVLEQYF. The CDR3 region has the DNA TGTGCCAGCACCCGACTAGCGGTCTTAGAGCAGTACTTC. The chain combines TRBV7-9 with TRBJ2-7, with TRBD2 matching 9 bases. J was trimmed by 7 bases and V by 7 bases; bases with no gene match: 8. CDR1 and CDR2 from the germline V gene are SEHNR and FQNEAQ (reference sequence). This CDR3 region has 13 residues.

The rearrangement links TRBV10-1 to TRBJ2-1; TRBD2 matches at 9 bases. This CDR3 has 15 residues. Germline V gene lookup returns CDR1 WNHNN and CDR2 SYGVQD (reference sequence). V gave up 6 bases and J gave up 5 bases; unmatched junction bases: 8. This CDR3 reads CASSTGTSRDNEQFF. The DNA of the CDR3 is TGCGCCAGCAGCACCGGGACTAGCAGGGACAATGAGCAGTTCTTC.

The V and J genes are TRBV11-2 and TRBJ1-1, with TRBD1 matching 7 bases. In germline, CDR1 is SGHAT, CDR2 FQNNGV. V gave up 8 bases and J gave up 3 bases; unmatched junction bases: 12. The CDR3 has 15 amino acids. For the CDR3, the DNA is TGTGCCAGCGTACCGCCCAACAGGGGACACACTGAAGCTTTCTTT. This translates into CASVPPNRGHTEAFF.

The rearrangement links TRBV6-5 to TRBJ1-6; D remains unclear. Germline assignment: CDR1 MNHEY and CDR2 SVGAGI. Trimming removed 2 bases at V and 8 bases at J, with 4 bases between. This CDR3 is built from 12 residues. The CDR3 sequence: CASSYRDSPLHF. CDR3 DNA sequence: TGTGCCAGCAGTTACCGAGATTCACCCCTCCACTTT.

The chain employs TRBV6-5 and TRBJ1-5; D might be TRBD1 (5 bases). CDR1 and CDR2 (germline): MNHEY, SVGAGI. CDR3 size: 14 residues. Trimming took 4 bases from V and 8 from J, leaving 15 bases between them. The CDR3: CASSSLRGAEPQHF. The CDR3 DNA sequence: TGTGCCAGCAGTTCCCTCCGGGGCGCCGAGCCCCAGCATTTT.

This sequence joins TRBV6-4 and TRBJ2-3, with unresolved D. CDR1 and CDR2 from the germline V gene are MRHNA and SNTAGT. V was cut by 1 base and J by 2 bases, with 10 bases left in between. The CDR3 totals 15 residues. The CDR3 here is CASSDLGLPTDTQYF. The CDR3 bases are TGTGCCAGCAGTGACTTGGGTCTCCCCACAGATACGCAGTATTTT.